This TCR beta chain was sequenced in a study of blood T cell repertoires in COVID-19. Libraries were prepared by immunoSEQ multiplex PCR; TCRdb keeps only in-frame clonotypes and omits some of them. The repertoire has some 340,000 clones, more than 70% of them found once; the top ten carry about 5.2%. CDR3 length equals 15 residues. V trimming: 1 base; J trimming: 6 bases; junction bases outside the gene matches: 4. Germline V CDR1 and CDR2: MGHRA, YSYEKL. This chain joins TRBV4-1 and TRBJ2-7, with 12 nucleotides matching TRBD1. The TCR originated in a woman in her twenties or thirties who had recovered from COVID-19. The sequenced material came from PBMCs or T cells enriched from blood (not recorded which). In nucleotides, the CDR3 is TGCGCCAGCAGCCAAGCCGGGACAGGGGGCGCCGAGCAGTACTTC. Amino acids: CASSQAGTGGAEQYF.